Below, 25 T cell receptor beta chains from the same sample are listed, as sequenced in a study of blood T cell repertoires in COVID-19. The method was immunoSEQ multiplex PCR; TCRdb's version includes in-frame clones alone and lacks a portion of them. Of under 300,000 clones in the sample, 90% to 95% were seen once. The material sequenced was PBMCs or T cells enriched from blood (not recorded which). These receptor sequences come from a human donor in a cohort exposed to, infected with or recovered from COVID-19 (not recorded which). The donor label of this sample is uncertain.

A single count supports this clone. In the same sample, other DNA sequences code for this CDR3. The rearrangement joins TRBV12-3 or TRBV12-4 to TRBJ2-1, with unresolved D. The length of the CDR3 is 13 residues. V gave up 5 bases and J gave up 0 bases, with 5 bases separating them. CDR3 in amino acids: CASSLNSYNEQFF. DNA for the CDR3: TGTGCCAGCAGTCTAAACTCCTACAATGAGCAGTTCTTC.

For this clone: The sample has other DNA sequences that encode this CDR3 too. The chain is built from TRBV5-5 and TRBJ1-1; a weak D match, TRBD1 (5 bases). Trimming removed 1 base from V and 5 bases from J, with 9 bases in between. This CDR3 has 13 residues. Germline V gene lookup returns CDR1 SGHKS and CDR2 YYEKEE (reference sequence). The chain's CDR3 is CASSLIGGTEAFF. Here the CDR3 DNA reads TGTGCCAGCAGCTTGATCGGGGGTACTGAAGCTTTCTTT.

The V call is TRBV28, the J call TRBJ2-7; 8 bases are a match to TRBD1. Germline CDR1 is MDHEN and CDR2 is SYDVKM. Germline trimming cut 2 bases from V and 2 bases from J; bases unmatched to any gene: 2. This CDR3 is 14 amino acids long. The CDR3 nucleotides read TGTGCCAGCAGTTTAGGGACAGGAGCCTACGAGCAGTACTTC. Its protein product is CASSLGTGAYEQYF. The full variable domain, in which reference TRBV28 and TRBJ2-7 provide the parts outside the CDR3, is DVKVTQSSRYLVKRTGEKVFLECVQDMDHENMFWYRQDPGLGLRLIYFSYDVKMKEKGDIPEGYSVSREKKERFSLILESASTNQTSMYLCASSLGTGAYEQYFGPGTRLTVT.

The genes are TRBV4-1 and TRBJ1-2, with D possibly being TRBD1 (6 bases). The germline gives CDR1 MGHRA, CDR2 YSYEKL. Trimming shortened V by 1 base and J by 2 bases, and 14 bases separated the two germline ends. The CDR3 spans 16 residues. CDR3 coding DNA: TGCGCCAGCAGCCAAGTGACAGGCTTCGAGAACTATGGCTACACCTTC. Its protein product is CASSQVTGFENYGYTF.

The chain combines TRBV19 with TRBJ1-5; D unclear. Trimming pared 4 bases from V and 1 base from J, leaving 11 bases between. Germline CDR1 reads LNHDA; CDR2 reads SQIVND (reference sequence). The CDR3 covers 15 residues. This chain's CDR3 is CASSTTIRSNQPQHF. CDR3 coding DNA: TGTGCCAGTAGTACGACAATTCGAAGCAATCAGCCCCAGCATTTT.

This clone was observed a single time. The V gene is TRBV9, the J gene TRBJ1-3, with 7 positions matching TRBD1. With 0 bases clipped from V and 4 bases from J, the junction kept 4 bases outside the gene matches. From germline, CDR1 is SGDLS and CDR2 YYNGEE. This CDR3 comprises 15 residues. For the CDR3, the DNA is TGTGCCAGCAGCGTAGGGAAGACAGGGGGAAACACCATATATTTT. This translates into CASSVGKTGGNTIYF.

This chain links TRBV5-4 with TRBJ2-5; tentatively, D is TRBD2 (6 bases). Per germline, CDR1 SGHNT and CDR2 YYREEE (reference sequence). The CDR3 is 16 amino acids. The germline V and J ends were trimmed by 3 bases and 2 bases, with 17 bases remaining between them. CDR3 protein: CASSSGQTGVQETQYF. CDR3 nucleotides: TGTGCCAGCAGCTCTGGTCAAACGGGGGTACAAGAGACCCAGTACTTC.

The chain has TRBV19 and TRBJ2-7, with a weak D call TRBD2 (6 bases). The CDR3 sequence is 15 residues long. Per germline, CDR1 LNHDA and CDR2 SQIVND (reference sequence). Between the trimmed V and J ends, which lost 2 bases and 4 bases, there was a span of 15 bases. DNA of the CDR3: TGTGCCAGTAGTATATTGGCAGGGACTTTATACGAGCAGTACTTC. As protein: CASSILAGTLYEQYF.

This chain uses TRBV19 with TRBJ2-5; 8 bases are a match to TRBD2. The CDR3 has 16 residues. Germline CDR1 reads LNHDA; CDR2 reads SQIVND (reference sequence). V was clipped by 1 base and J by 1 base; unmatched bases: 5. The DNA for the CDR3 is TGTGCCAGTAGTATAGGGGGTAGCGGGGCCCAAGAGACCCAGTACTTC. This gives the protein CASSIGGSGAQETQYF.

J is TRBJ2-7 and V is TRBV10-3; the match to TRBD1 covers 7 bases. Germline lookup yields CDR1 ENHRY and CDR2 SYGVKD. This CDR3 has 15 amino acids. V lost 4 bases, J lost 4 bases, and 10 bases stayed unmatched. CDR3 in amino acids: CAISATGDPLYEQYF. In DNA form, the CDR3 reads TGTGCCATCAGTGCAACAGGGGACCCCTTATACGAGCAGTACTTC.

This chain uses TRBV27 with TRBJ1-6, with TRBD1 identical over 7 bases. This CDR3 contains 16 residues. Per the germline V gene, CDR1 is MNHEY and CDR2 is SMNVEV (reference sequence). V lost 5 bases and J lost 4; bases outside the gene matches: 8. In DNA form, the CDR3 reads TGTGCCAGCAGTCCGGACAGGTTTGGGTATAATTCACCCCTCCACTTT. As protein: CASSPDRFGYNSPLHF.

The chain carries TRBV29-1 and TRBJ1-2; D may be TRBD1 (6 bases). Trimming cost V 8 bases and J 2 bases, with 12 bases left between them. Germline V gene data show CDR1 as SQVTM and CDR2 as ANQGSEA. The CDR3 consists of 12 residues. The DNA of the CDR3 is TGCAGCCCCAGGGGTGCCAACTATGGCTACACCTTC. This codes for CSPRGANYGYTF.

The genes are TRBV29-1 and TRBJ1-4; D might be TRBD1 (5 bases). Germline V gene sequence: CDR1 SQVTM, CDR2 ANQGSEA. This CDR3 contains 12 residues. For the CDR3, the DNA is TGCGGAGGGGCGGAGTTTAATGAAAAACTGTTTTTT. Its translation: CGGAEFNEKLFF.

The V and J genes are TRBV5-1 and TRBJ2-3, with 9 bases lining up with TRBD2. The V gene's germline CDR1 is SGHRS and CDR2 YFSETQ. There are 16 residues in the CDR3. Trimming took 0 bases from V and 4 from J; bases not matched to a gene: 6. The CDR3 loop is CASSLAPAGGADTQYF. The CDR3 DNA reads TGCGCCAGCAGCTTGGCCCCAGCGGGGGGCGCAGATACGCAGTATTTT. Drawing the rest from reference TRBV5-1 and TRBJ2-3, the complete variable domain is KAGVTQTPRYLIKTRGQQVTLSCSPISGHRSVSWYQQTPGQGLQFLFEYFSETQRNKGNFPGRFSGRQFSNSRSEMNVSTLELGDSALYLCASSLAPAGGADTQYFGPGTRLTVL.

The CDR3 DNA is TGTGCCAGCAGCTCTCTCCGGACAGGGCAAGCTAACTATGGCTACACCTTC. The encoded protein is CASSSLRTGQANYGYTF. The chain employs TRBV11-2 and TRBJ1-2; 8 bases align to TRBD1. This CDR3 spans 17 amino acids. The V gene end was trimmed by 4 bases and the J gene end by 0 bases; junction bases not matched to a gene: 10. Germline assignment: CDR1 SGHAT and CDR2 FQNNGV.

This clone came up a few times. The CDR3 DNA sequence: TGTGCCTGGAATCAAGGGGGCTTAGGTAAAAAACTGTTTTTT. Translated: CAWNQGGLGKKLFF. The chain carries TRBV30 and TRBJ1-4; 7 positions agree with TRBD1. Per the germline V gene, CDR1 is GTSNPN and CDR2 is SVGIG (reference sequence). This CDR3 region has 14 residues. Trimming cost V 4 bases and J 9 bases; bases outside gene matches: 11.

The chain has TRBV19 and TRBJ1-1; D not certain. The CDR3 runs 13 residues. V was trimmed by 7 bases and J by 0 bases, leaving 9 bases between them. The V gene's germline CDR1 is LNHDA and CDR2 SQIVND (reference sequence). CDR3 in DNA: TGTGCCAGTACGGAACAGCTGAACACTGAAGCTTTCTTT. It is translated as CASTEQLNTEAFF.

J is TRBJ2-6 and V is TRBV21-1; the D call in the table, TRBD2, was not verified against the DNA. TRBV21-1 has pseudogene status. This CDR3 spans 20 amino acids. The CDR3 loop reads CASSGWDSCGGLSGANVLTF. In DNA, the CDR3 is TGTGCCAGCAGCGGGTGGGACTCATGTGGAGGCCTCTCTGGGGCCAACGTCCTGACTTTC.

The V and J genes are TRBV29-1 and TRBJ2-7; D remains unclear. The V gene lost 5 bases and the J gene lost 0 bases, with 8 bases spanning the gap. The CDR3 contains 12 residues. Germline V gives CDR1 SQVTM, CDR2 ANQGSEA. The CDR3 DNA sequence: TGCAGCGTTTTTCATAGCTCCTACGAGCAGTACTTC. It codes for CSVFHSSYEQYF.

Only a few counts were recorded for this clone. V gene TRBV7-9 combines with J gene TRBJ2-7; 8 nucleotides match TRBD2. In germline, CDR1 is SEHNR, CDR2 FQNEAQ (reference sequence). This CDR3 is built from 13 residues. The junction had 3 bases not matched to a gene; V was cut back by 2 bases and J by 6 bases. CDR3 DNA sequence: TGTGCCAGCAGCTTATCGGGAGGGGGCGAGCAGTACTTC. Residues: CASSLSGGGEQYF.

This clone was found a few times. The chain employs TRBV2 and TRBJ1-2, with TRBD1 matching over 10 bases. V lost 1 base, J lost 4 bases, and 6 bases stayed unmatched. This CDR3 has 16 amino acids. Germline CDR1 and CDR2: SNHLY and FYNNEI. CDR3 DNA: TGTGCCAGCAGTGAAGGGGGGACAGGGGCGGGCTATGGCTACACCTTC. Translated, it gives CASSEGGTGAGYGYTF.

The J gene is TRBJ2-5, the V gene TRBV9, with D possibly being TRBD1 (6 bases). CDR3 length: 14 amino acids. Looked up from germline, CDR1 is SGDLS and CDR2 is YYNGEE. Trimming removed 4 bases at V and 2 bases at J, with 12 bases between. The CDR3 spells CASSPGDRQETQYF. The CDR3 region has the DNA TGTGCCAGCAGCCCAGGAGACAGGCAAGAGACCCAGTACTTC. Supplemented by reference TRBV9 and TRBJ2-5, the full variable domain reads DSGVTQTPKHLITATGQRVTLRCSPRSGDLSVYWYQQSLDQGLQFLIQYYNGEERAKGNILERFSAQQFPDLHSELNLSSLELGDSALYFCASSPGDRQETQYFGPGTRLLVL.

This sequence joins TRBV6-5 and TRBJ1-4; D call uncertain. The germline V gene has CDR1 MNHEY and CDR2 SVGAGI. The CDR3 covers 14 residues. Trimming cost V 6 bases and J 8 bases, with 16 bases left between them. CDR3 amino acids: CASRKLALGEKLFF. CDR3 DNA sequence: TGTGCCAGCAGGAAGTTGGCCCTAGGAGAAAAACTGTTTTTT.

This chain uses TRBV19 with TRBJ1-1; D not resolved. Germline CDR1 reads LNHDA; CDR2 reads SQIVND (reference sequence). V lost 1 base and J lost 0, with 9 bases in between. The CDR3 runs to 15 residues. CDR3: CASSIVGRLNTEAFF. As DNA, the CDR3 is TGTGCCAGTAGTATAGTGGGCAGGTTGAACACTGAAGCTTTCTTT.

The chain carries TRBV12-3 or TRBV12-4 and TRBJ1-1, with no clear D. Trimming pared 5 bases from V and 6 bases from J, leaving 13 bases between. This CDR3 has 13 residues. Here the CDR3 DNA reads TGTGCCAGCAGTCGGAGTGGACTGGCTGAAGCTTTCTTT. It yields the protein CASSRSGLAEAFF.